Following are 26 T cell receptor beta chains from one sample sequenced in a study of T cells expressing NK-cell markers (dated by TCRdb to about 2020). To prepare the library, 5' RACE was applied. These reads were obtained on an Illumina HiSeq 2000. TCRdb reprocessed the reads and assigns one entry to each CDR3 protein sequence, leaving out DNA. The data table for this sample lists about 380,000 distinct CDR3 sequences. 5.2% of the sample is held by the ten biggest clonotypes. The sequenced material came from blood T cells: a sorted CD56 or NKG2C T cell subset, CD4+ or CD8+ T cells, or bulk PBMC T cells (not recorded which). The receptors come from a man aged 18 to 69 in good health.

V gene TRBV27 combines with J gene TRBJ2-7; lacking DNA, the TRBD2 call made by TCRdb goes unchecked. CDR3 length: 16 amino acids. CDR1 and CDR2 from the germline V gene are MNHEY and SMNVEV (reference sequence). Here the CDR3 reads CASSLSLLAGGYEQYF.

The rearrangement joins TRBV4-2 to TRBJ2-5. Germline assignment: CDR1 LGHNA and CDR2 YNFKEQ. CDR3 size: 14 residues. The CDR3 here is CASSPELAQETQYF.

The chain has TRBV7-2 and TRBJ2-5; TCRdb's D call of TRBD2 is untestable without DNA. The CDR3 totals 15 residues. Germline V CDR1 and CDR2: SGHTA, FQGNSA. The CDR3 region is CASSLGSSGVETQYF.

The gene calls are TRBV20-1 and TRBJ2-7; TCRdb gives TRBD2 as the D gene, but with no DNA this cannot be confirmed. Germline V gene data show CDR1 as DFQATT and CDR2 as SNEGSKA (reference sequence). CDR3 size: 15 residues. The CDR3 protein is CSALPSTSGGDEQYF.

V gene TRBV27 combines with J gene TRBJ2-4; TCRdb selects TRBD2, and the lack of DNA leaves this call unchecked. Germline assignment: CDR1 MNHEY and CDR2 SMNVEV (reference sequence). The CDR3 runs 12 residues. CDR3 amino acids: CASSASGNIQYF.

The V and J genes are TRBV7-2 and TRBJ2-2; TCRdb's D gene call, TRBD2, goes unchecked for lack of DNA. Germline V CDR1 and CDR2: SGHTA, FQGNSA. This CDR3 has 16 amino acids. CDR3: CASSLAALAGTGELFF.

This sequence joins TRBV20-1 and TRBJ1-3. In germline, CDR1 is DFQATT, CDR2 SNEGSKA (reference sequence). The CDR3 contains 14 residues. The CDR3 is CSARPLPNGNTIYF.

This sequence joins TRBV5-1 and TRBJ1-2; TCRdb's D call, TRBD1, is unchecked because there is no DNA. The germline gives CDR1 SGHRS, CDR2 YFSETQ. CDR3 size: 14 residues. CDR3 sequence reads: CASSLSTGGNGYTF.

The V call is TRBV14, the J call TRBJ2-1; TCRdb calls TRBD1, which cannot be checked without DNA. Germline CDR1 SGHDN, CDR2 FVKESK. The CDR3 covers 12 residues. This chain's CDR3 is CASALGAHREFF.

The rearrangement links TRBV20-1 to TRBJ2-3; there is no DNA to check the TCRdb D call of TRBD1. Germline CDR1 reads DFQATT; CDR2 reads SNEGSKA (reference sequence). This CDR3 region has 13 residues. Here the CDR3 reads CTSRDPSTDTQYF.

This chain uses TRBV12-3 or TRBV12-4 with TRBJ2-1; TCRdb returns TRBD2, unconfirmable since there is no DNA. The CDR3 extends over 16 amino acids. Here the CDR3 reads CASSLSSGGFHREQFF.

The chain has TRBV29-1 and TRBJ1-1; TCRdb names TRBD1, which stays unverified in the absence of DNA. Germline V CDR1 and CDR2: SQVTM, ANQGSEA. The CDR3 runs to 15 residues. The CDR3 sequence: CSVTTLAGGSSEAFF. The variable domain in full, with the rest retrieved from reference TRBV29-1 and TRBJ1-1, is SAVISQKPSRDICQRGTSLTIQCQVDSQVTMMFWYRQQPGQSLTLIATANQGSEATYESGFVIDKFPISRPNLTFSTLTVSNMSPEDSSIYLCSVTTLAGGSSEAFFGQGTRLTVV.

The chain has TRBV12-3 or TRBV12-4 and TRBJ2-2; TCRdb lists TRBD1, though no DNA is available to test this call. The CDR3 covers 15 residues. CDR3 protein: CASNPRVGTPGELFF.

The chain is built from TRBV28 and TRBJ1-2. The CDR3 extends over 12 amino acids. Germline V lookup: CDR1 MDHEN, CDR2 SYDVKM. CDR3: CAGRDSNYGYTF.

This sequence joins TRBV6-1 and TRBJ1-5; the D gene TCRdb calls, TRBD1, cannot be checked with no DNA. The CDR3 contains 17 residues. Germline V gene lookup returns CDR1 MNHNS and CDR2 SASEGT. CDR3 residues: CASSERGGTGGHQPQHF.

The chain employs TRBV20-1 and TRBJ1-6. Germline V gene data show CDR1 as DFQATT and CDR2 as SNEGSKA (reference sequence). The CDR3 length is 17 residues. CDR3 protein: CSARDRGGLGTNSPLHF.

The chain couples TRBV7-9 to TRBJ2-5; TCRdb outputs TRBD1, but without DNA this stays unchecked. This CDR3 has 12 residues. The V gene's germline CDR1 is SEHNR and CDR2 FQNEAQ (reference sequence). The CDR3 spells CASSRQGETQYF.

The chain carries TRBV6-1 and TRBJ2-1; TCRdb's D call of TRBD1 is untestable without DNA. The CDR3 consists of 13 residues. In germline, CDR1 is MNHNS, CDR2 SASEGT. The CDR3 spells CASRSITGDEQFF.

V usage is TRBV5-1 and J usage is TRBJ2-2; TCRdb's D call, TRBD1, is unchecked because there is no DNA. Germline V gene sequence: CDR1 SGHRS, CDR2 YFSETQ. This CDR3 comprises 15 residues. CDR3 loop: CASSRGQSNTGELFF.

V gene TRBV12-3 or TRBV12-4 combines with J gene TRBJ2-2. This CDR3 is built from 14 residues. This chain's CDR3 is CASSFQEHTGELFF.

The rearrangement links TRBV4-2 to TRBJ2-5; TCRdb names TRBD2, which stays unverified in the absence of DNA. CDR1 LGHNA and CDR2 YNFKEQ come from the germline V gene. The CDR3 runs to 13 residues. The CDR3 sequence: CASSTDQRGAQYF.

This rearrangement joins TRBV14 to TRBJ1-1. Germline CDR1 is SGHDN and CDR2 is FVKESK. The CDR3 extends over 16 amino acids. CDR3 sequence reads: CASSQDLAGSRTEAFF. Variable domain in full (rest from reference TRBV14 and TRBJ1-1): EAGVTQFPSHSVIEKGQTVTLRCDPISGHDNLYWYRRVMGKEIKFLLHFVKESKQDESGMPNNRFLAERTGGTYSTLKVQPAELEDSGVYFCASSQDLAGSRTEAFFGQGTRLTVV.

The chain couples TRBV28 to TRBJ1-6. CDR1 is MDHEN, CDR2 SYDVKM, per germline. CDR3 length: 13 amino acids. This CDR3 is CASSTPTGRTLHF. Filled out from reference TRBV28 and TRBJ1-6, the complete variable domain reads DVKVTQSSRYLVKRTGEKVFLECVQDMDHENMFWYRQDPGLGLRLIYFSYDVKMKEKGDIPEGYSVSREKKERFSLILESASTNQTSMYLCASSTPTGRTLHFGNGTRLTVT.

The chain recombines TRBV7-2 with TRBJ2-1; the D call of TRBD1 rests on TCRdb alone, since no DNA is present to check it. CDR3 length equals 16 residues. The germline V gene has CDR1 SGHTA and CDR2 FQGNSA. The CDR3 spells CASSRALTGEDGEQFF.

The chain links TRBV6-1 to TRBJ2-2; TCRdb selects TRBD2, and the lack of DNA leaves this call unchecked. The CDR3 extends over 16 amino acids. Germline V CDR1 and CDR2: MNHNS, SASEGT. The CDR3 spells CASSVSGLGNTGELFF.

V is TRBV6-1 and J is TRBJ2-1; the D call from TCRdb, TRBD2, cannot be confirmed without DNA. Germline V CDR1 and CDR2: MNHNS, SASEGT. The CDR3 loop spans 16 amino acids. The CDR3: CASSRDGLPSYNEQFF.